This T cell receptor (beta chain) was sequenced during a study of vaccination and CD4 T cells after COVID-19. Looking at the study overall: The cells were exposed to overlapping spike peptides originating from SARS-CoV-2, HCoV-NL63, HCoV-OC43 and HCoV-229E for stimulation.

Cultured CD4+ T cell DNA was sequenced using the Oncomine TCR Beta short-read assay. TCRdb re-called the PCR reads through MiXCR, storing one row per CDR3 protein. The sample has about 14,000 distinct CDR3 sequences, 30% to 35% seen once. Treatment given: roughly ten-day PBMC culture with coronavirus spike peptide pools or control peptides (ViraFEST assay). T cells were expanded with peptide pools, and expanded clonotypes were identified by TCR sequencing. Comments on this clonotype: Antigen specificity is unknown.

The CDR3 runs 13 residues. Germline CDR1 reads GTSNPN; CDR2 reads SVGIG (reference sequence). J is TRBJ2-3 and V is TRBV30; TRBD1 matches 7 bases. The material was CD4+ T cells from blood, cultured in vitro, obtained after SARS-CoV-2 vaccination. This clonotype originated in a human donor who had recovered from COVID-19. The CDR3 coding sequence is TGTGCGGGGACAGCCCAATTCACAGATACGCAGTATTTT. Its translation is CAGTAQFTDTQYF.